Below, one T cell receptor (beta chain) is given with its context. No antigen is known for it. Base qualities are missing; no much larger clone stands one base away. The data were obtained in a study of cytomegalovirus exposure and HLA in healthy donors (dated by TCRdb to the late 2010s). Background on the whole study: An earlier analysis of approximately 640 of the donors reported about 250 Gb of sequence data and approximately 110 million unique TCR beta sequences from about 180 million T cells. Roughly 300 gigabases of sequencing data and approximately 93 million unique TCR sequences were included in an early release covering 550 to 650 HLA-typed donors. Among the approximately 400 genotyped donors, around 81% belonged to the genetic ancestry cluster associated with self-reported Caucasian donors. The study was designed to test whether signatures of past pathogen exposure could be identified by cataloging public T cell receptors. Using immunosequencing, the study profiled T cell repertoires from 500 to 800 subjects and related those repertoires to cytomegalovirus serostatus. In addition to the first cohort of approximately 650 subjects, a separate validation cohort of approximately 110 different subjects was used. To predict cytomegalovirus infection status, the study combined high-throughput TCR immunosequencing, statistical association of individual TCRs with disease status, and machine learning. A later analysis re-examined previously published TCR beta repertoires from roughly 720 donors and added high-resolution HLA genotyping to investigate patterns of TCR occurrence. Rather than using new phenotypic data, the later analysis identified candidate immune exposures from TCR beta sequences and from how often those sequences occurred across donors. To decide whether each TCR beta V gene segment behaved as functional or pseudogenic, an earlier analysis of some 600 of the donors relied on high-throughput TCR beta sequencing. Donor age, sex, ethnicity and CMV serostatus were compiled alongside the repertoire data. In a later genetic analysis, genome-wide SNP genotypes for about three fifths of the roughly 670 donors were used, and that subset was treated as a discovery cohort. Every repertoire in the discovery cohort had been generated on one and the same sequencing platform. Class I and class II HLA loci were covered by the typing at four-digit resolution. Typing coverage varied by locus: about 629-630 donors for A, B, C, DRB1 and DQB1; roughly 510 for DQA1; more than 600 for DPA1; approximately 490 for DPB1. Four to six DR-DQ haplotypes were handled as single units for association and clustering, since linkage in the cohort was strong. On average, roughly 250,000 unique TCR beta nucleotide sequences were sequenced per donor among 398 genotyped donors of the cohort, with about 17% of those sequences being non-productive. Overall results and qualifications from the work: An earlier analysis of several hundred of the donors showed that most TCR beta V segments appeared in productive rearrangements either about 90% or about 30% of the time, which broadly matched IMGT annotations. The authors suggested that the approach could potentially be extended to other disease states and immunological phenotypes. For the cohort, immune exposure information was limited to CMV serostatus. A later analysis associated around 16,000 TCR beta sequences with specific HLA alleles at a false discovery rate of 0.05. The cohort was sequenced for TCR beta chains only, and without alpha or paired-chain data the features that could be detected were limited. The study gave a list of about 150 TCR beta chains associated with cytomegalovirus. In both the original and validation cohorts, the classifier was reported to diagnose cytomegalovirus status with high specificity and sensitivity. An association between a missense DCLRE1C variant and V-gene and J-gene trimming of TCR beta chains was found in a later genetic analysis and replicated in an independent cohort. Presence/absence analyses assumed roughly uniform sequencing depth across donors, an assumption that may not hold. The 87-base-pair reads could not distinguish some IMGT-functional V segments, including TRBV6-2 and TRBV6-3, so those segments were excluded. According to a later analysis, parvovirus B19, influenza, CMV and Epstein-Barr virus appeared linked to several top co-occurrence clusters. Because HLA typing was unavailable for some donors at each locus, only the typed subset was used in association tests. Across donors, most TCR sequences were observed very rarely, whereas some public TCRs were present in many individuals. A further reported finding was that TCR beta sequences accurately predicted the HLA-A and HLA-B alleles for most subjects in the first cohort. Compared with the approximately 670-donor mean, donors in an Asian-associated ancestry cluster had fewer N-insertions in productive TCRs, according to a later genetic analysis. A later analysis found that TCR association rates varied across HLA loci, with DRB1 alleles showing the most associated TCRs and HLA-C alleles the fewest. Correlated functional status among segregating V segments might be attributable to linkage disequilibrium, but an unknown experimental factor could not be ruled out. A few of the identified cytomegalovirus-associated TCR beta chains were confirmed in vitro to be specific for cytomegalovirus antigens. In a later analysis, HLA-associated TCR beta chains were found to be more clonally expanded and to have lower generation probabilities than equally common non-associated chains. A later analysis found that most CMV-associated TCR beta chains appeared HLA-restricted, with HLA associations seemingly driven largely by CMV exposure. When HLA alleles, especially DR and DQ, strongly co-occurred, attributing TCR associations to individual alleles was difficult. Because counts were too low, about 15 rarely observed V segments, including chromosome 9 orphons, were left out of the earlier analysis of approximately 500 of the donors. A cluster of highly shared sequence variants was judged likely to represent a technical artifact of the sequencing pipeline.

The cohort consisted of 666 healthy bone marrow donors. All cohort members were sampled while nominally healthy, although unrecorded immune exposures were likely present. The donor was CMV seronegative and belonged to the group of 320 or so seronegative cohort members. Each donor provided a peripheral blood sample, and peripheral blood mononuclear cells were used for TCR beta sequencing. Genomic DNA extraction from the blood cell samples was performed with the Qiagen DNeasy Blood Extraction Kit. The library was made by the immunoSEQ multiplex PCR assay. For the multiplex PCR, a mixture combining 60 forward primers for TCR Vbeta segments and 13 reverse primers for TCR Jbeta segments was used. Amplification of the CDR3 region of rearranged TCR beta genes was performed with a multiplex PCR assay on genomic DNA. On the Illumina HiSeq System, the amplified TCR beta libraries were sequenced as 87-base-pair reads. The authors processed their data as follows. In a later analysis, some 80 million unique TCR beta chains were counted across the roughly 700 repertoires, and about 10 million of these chains were shared by at least two donors. Raw reads were error-corrected and collapsed into unique sequences with a nearest-neighbor algorithm that merged closely related sequences to remove PCR and sequencing errors. V, D and J gene segments were assigned by aligning CDR3 sequences to IMGT reference sequences. Each retained sequence needed at least a six-nucleotide match to both a V gene segment and a J gene segment. A rearrangement counted as productive if the CDR3 had no stop codons and remained in frame with V and J, and every other rearrangement counted as non-productive. Following IMGT convention, CDR3 was defined as the stretch from the second conserved V-encoded cysteine to the conserved J-encoded phenylalanine. In an earlier analysis of more than 550 of the donors, sequences lacking an unambiguous match to a single V gene segment were excluded. An earlier analysis of a few hundred of the donors classified V segments as functional when productive rearrangements were above 56.7% and as segregating when the standard deviation between donors was above 5%. A statistical classification framework was built for diagnosing cytomegalovirus status from the catalog of TCR beta chain sequences. V and J gene assignment, in a later analysis, came from comparing TCR nucleotide sequences with IMGT/GENE-DB human TR gene sequences. Using the TCRdist pipeline, a later analysis assigned CDR3 sequences along with most-parsimonious VDJ recombination scenarios. A later analysis defined each TCR beta chain by its CDR3 amino acid sequence plus V-gene family, and excluded reads lacking a unique V-gene family. As a way to deal with suspected cross-contamination and a sequencing artifact, a later analysis dropped approximately 590 nucleotide sequences that were highly shared and had low generation probability. A later analysis calculated a clonal expansion index for each public chain from normalized within-repertoire ranks of inferred template counts. A later analysis computed generation probabilities with a VDJ recombination model fitted to out-of-frame rearrangements, and checked the results against IGoR. In a later analysis, TCR-TCR, TCR-HLA and TCR-CMV co-occurrence was scored with hypergeometric tests, and a repertoire-size bias correction was applied to TCR pairs. A later analysis estimated false discovery rates by permuting HLA or CMV assignments 20 times. In a later analysis, co-occurring TCRs were grouped using DBSCAN, and TCRdist sequence similarity was added for clustering within HLA-allele-positive subsets. Co-occurrence clustering excluded repertoires with fewer than 30,000 or more than 120,000 public chains, plus five with anomalous nucleotide sharing. TCRdb limited this immuneACCESS table to in-frame rearrangements with V and J called. A share of clones is missing; checked studies link under half to unresolved V genes, and the rest is unexplained. Clonal size and the V and J genes are those of that table, whereas D and trimming came from the DNA. The sample yields hundreds of thousands of clones; over 60% were counted once. 0.6% to 0.65% of the sample comes from the top ten.

Measured from the cysteine to the phenylalanine, the CDR3 is 14 residues long. Of the read, only the CDR3 DNA is kept; its 42 bases are in frame from base 1. Based on the germline V gene, the CDR1 and CDR2 sequences are MNHEY and SVGAGI. Ends trimmed: V by 2 bases, J by 8 bases; bases unmatched to a gene: 5. The source is a man aged 18 to 30 in good health and CMV-seronegative. The chain is encoded by TRBV6-5 joined to TRBJ1-2; TRBD1 fits 10 bases in the junction. Sequences were obtained from PBMCs. At the DNA level, the sequence is TGTGCCAGCAGTTACACCGACAGGGGGCACGGCTACACCTTC. Translated, this gives CASSYTDRGHGYTF.